This TCR beta chain is drawn from a study of shared clonotypes between healthy human individuals. General study points: Clonotype sharing among donors, it was expected, would be affected by sequencing depth. Non-shared clonotypes had lower generation probabilities than those shared by all four donors.

Trimming took 5 bases from V and 4 from J, leaving 12 bases between them. This CDR3 comprises 13 residues. The V gene's germline CDR1 is SGHDT and CDR2 YYEEEE. Worth noting for this clone: Its antigen remains unidentified.

Repertoires were generated with immunoSEQ multiplex PCR, while TCRdb's copy carries only in-frame clones and drops some. The top ten clones hold roughly 1.5% of a sample with about 1 million clones, around 75% of them seen once. V and J are TRBV5-6 and TRBJ1-2; D is undetermined. Sequencing input: memory CD4+ T cells sorted from blood. Subset indicated: CD45RA-negative fraction. This receptor was identified in a man between 18 and 35 years old in good health. In nucleotides, the CDR3 is TGTGCCAGCAGGTATAGGGCGATCTATGGCTACACCTTC. Protein product: CASRYRAIYGYTF. The entire variable domain, with the rest obtained from reference TRBV5-6 and TRBJ1-2, is as follows: DAGVTQSPTHLIKTRGQQVTLRCSPKSGHDTVSWYQQALGQGPQFIFQYYEEEERQRGNFPDRFSGHQFPNYSSELNVNALLLGDSALYLCASRYRAIYGYTFGSGTRLTVV.